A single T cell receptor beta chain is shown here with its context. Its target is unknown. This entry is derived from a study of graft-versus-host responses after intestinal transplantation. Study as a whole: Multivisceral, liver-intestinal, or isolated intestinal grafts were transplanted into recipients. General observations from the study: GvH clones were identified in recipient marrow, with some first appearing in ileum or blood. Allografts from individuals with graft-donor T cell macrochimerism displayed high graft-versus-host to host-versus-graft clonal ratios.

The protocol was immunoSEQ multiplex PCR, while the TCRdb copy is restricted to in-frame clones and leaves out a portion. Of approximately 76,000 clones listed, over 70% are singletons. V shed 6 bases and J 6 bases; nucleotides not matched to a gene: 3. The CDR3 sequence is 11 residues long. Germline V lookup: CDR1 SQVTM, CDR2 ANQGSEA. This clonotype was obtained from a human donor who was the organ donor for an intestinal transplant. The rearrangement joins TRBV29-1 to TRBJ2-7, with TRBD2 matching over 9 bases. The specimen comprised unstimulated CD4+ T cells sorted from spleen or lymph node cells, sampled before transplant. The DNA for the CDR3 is TGCAGCGTGCGGGGGGGGCCCGAGCAGTACGTC. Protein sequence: CSVRGGPEQYV.